This entry lists 14 T cell receptor beta chains sequenced from one sample in a study of shared clonotypes between healthy human individuals. Libraries were prepared by immunoSEQ multiplex PCR; TCRdb keeps only in-frame clonotypes and omits some of them. The data show about 960,000 clones, approximately 80% seen once. Sequencing was performed on memory CD4+ T cells sorted from blood. Sample subset: CD45RA-negative fraction. The receptors were gathered from a man aged 18 to 30 in good health.

The rearrangement joins TRBV6-5 to TRBJ2-5, with D tentatively TRBD1 (6 bases). In germline, CDR1 is MNHEY, CDR2 SVGAGI. The CDR3 loop spans 13 amino acids. V lost 5 bases to trimming and J lost 7 bases, with 14 bases between them. The CDR3 DNA is TGTGCCAGCAGTCTTAACAGGGTTGGGACCCAGTACTTC. The encoded protein is CASSLNRVGTQYF.

The chain has TRBV7-9 and TRBJ2-7; D ambiguous. Germline V CDR1 and CDR2: SEHNR, FQNEAQ (reference sequence). The CDR3 has 11 amino acids. Trimming cost V 5 bases and J 10 bases, with 12 bases left between them. The CDR3 bases are TGTGCCAGCAGCGAGAATTTTATCCAGTACTTC. This translates into CASSENFIQYF.

V gene TRBV7-2 combines with J gene TRBJ1-1; possibly TRBD1 for D (5 bases). The CDR3 has 13 amino acids. CDR1 is SGHTA and CDR2 is FQGNSA in the germline V gene. V lost 0 bases to trimming and J lost 10 bases, with 12 bases between them. The CDR3 spells CASSLAGPLGAFF. The CDR3 DNA is TGTGCCAGCAGCTTAGCGGGACCCCTCGGAGCTTTCTTT. The entire variable domain, with the rest obtained from reference TRBV7-2 and TRBJ1-1, is as follows: GAGVSQSPSNKVTEKGKDVELRCDPISGHTALYWYRQSLGQGLEFLIYFQGNSAPDKSGLPSDRFSAERTGGSVSTLTIQRTQQEDSAVYLCASSLAGPLGAFFGQGTRLTVV.

The rearrangement joins TRBV7-2 to TRBJ1-5; unclear D gene. The CDR3 consists of 15 residues. Germline CDR1 and CDR2: SGHTA and FQGNSA. V lost 3 bases to trimming and J lost 2 bases, with 11 bases between them. The CDR3 DNA follows: TGTGCCAGCAGCTTGGGCAGGATGGGCAATCAGCCCCAGCATTTT. Its protein is CASSLGRMGNQPQHF.

The gene calls are TRBV27 and TRBJ2-5; TRBD1 is a possible D gene (5 bases). Germline loops: CDR1 MNHEY, CDR2 SMNVEV (reference sequence). The length of the CDR3 is 14 residues. V was cut by 3 bases and J by 2 bases, with 10 bases left in between. CDR3 sequence (DNA): TGTGCCAGCAGTTTCTGGGGCAGTCAAGAGACCCAGTACTTC. Encoded protein: CASSFWGSQETQYF.

A single count supports this clone. The chain uses TRBV28 and TRBJ1-3; possibly TRBD1 for D (5 bases). Per germline, CDR1 MDHEN and CDR2 SYDVKM. V was clipped by 6 bases and J by 1 base, with 10 bases between them. CDR3 size: 14 residues. CDR3 sequence reads: CASRDDRSGNTIYF. In DNA form, the CDR3 reads TGTGCCAGCAGAGATGACAGATCTGGAAACACCATATATTTT.

This clone was observed many times. This chain connects TRBV5-1 to TRBJ2-4; D is perhaps TRBD1 or TRBD2 (5 bases each). V was clipped by 2 bases and J by 6 bases, with 9 bases between them. Germline CDR1 is SGHRS and CDR2 is YFSETQ. CDR3 size: 13 residues. As DNA, the CDR3 is TGCGCCAGCAGCTTACTGGGACCAAACATTCAGTACTTC. It encodes CASSLLGPNIQYF.

The rearrangement links TRBV4-2 to TRBJ2-2, with D perhaps TRBD2 (6 bases). The CDR3 has 17 residues. From germline, CDR1 is LGHNA and CDR2 YNFKEQ. Trimming shortened V by 0 bases and J by 4 bases, and 15 bases separated the two germline ends. The CDR3 reads CASSQDGQRAITGELFF. The CDR3 bases are TGTGCCAGCAGCCAAGATGGCCAGCGGGCAATCACCGGGGAGCTGTTTTTT.

The chain employs TRBV11-2 and TRBJ1-3; D not resolved. The V end was cut by 2 bases, the J end by 1 base, with 15 bases between. CDR1 SGHAT and CDR2 FQNNGV come from the germline V gene. The CDR3 extends over 17 amino acids. CDR3 loop: CASSLREERISGNTIYF. DNA of the CDR3: TGTGCCAGCAGCTTAAGGGAGGAGCGTATTTCTGGAAACACCATATATTTT.

Written as DNA, the CDR3 is TGTGCCAGCAGCCCAGACAGGGACCCGAGTGGCTACACCTTC. Translation: CASSPDRDPSGYTF. The chain employs TRBV13 and TRBJ1-2, with TRBD1 matching 7 bases. The CDR3 contains 14 residues. The germline CDR1 and CDR2 sequences are PRHDT and FYEKMQ (reference sequence). With 5 bases clipped from V and 7 bases from J, the junction kept 10 bases outside the gene matches.

This clone has more than one count but fewer than ten. CDR3 protein: CASSERGGTQYF. CDR3 sequence (DNA): TGTGCCAGCAGTGAAAGAGGTGGGACCCAGTACTTC. J is TRBJ2-5 and V is TRBV6-1; no reliable D call. Trimming took 2 bases from V and 7 from J, leaving 8 bases between them. This CDR3 spans 12 amino acids. CDR1 is MNHNS, CDR2 SASEGT, per germline.

This clone came up a few times. The gene calls are TRBV6-5 and TRBJ2-7; D not resolved. V lost 8 bases and J 3 bases, leaving 2 bases between the germline ends. This CDR3 region has 9 residues. Germline V gene data show CDR1 as MNHEY and CDR2 as SVGAGI. The CDR3 region has the DNA TGTGCCAGCGACTACGAGCAGTACTTC. Protein product: CASDYEQYF.

The rearrangement links TRBV28 to TRBJ1-6; D is ambiguous. The V gene lost 2 bases and the J gene lost 8 bases, with 10 bases spanning the gap. The germline V gene has CDR1 MDHEN and CDR2 SYDVKM. The CDR3 contains 14 residues. The CDR3 spells CASSLDLSYSPLHF. CDR3 coding DNA: TGTGCCAGCAGTTTAGATCTTAGCTATTCACCCCTCCACTTT.

This clone was seen only once. A read error is possible here, since a much larger clone lies one base away. The rearrangement uses TRBV7-6 and TRBJ1-6; 7 bases map to TRBD1. The germline V gene encodes CDR1 SGHVS and CDR2 FNYEAQ. With V trimmed by 2 bases and J by 7 bases, 2 bases remained unmatched. The CDR3 length is 14 residues. CDR3 sequence reads: CASSLQGGNSPLHF. The CDR3 DNA is TGTGCCAGCAGCTTACAGGGGGGGAATTCACCCCTCCACTTT. Combining the CDR3 with reference TRBV7-6 and TRBJ1-6 gives the whole variable domain GAGVSQSPRYKVTKRGQDVALRCDPISGHVSLYWYRQALGQGPEFLTYFNYEAQQDKSGLPNDRFSAERPEGSISTLTIQRTEQRDSAMYRCASSLQGGNSPLHFGNGTRLTVT.